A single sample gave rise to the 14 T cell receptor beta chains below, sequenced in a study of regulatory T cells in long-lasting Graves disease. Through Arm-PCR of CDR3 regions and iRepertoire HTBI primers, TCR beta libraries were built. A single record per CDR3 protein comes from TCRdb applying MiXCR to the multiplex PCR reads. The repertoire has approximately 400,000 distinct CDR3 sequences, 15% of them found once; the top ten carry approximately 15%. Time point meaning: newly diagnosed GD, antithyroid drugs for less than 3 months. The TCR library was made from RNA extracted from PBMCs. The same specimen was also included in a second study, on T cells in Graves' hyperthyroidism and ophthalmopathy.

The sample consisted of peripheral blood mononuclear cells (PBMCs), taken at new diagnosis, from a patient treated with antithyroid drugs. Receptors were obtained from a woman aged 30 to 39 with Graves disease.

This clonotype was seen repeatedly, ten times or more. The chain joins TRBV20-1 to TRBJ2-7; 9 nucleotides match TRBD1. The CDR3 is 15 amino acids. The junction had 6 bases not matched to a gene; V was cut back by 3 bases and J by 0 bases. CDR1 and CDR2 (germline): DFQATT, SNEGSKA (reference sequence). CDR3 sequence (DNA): TGCAGTGCTAGCCCCGGGACAGGGTCCTCCTACGAGCAGTACTTC. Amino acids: CSASPGTGSSYEQYF.

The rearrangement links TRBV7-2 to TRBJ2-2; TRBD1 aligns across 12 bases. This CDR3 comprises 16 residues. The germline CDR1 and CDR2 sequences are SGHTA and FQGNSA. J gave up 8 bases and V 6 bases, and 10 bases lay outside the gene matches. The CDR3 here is CASRPPGQGALGELFF. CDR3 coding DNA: TGTGCCAGCAGACCTCCGGGACAGGGGGCGCTTGGGGAGCTGTTTTTT.

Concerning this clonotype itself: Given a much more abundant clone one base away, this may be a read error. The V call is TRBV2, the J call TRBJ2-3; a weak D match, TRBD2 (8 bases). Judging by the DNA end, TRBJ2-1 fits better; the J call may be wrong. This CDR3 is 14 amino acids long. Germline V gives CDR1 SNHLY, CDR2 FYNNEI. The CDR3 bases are TGTGCCACCTTCGGGAGGGACAGCCACAGTGAGCAGTTCTTC. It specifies CATFGRDSHSEQFF.

The CDR3 DNA reads TGTGCCAGTAGTCCTGGGGCTAGCGGGGCCTACGAGCAGTACTTC. Its translation: CASSPGASGAYEQYF. This rearrangement joins TRBV19 to TRBJ2-7, with TRBD2 matching over 9 bases. Germline CDR1 reads LNHDA; CDR2 reads SQIVND (reference sequence). Trimming at V came to 5 bases and at J to 2 bases, leaving 7 bases not matched to a gene. The CDR3 is 15 amino acids.

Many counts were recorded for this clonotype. The CDR3 DNA is TGCGCCAGCAGTGAGTCCAGGGCCTCGAGTGAGCAGTTCTTC. This translates into CASSESRASSEQFF. The J gene is TRBJ2-1, the V gene TRBV10-1; D perhaps matches TRBD1 (5 bases). From germline, CDR1 is WNHNN and CDR2 SYGVQD (reference sequence). Deletions cut 0 bases from V and 9 bases from J, with 12 bases between. This CDR3 comprises 14 residues.

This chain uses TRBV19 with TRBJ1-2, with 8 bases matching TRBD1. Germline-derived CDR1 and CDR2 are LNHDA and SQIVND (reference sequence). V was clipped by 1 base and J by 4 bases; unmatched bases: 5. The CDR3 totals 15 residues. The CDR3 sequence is CASSIGQGQSYGYTF. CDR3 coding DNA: TGTGCCAGTAGTATAGGACAGGGGCAAAGCTATGGCTACACCTTC.

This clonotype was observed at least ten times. This chain's CDR3 is CATSRGLADSPLHF. The CDR3, as DNA: TGTGCCACCAGCAGAGGCCTAGCAGATTCACCCCTCCACTTT. V gene TRBV15 combines with J gene TRBJ1-6; D not certain. This CDR3 has 14 amino acids. The ends were cut back, 1 base at V and 8 bases at J, with 9 bases in the middle. The germline gives CDR1 LNHNV, CDR2 YYDKDF (reference sequence).

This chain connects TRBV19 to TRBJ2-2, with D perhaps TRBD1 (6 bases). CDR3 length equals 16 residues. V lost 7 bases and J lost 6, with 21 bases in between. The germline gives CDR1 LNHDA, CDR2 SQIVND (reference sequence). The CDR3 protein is CASTIDRREDSGELFF. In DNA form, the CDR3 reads TGTGCCAGTACCATCGACAGGCGCGAGGACTCCGGGGAGCTGTTTTTT.

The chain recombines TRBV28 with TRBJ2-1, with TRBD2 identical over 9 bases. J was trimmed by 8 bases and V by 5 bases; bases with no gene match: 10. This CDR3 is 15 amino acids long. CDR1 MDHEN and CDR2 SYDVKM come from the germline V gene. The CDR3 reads CASSAGTSLWDEQFF. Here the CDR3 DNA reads TGTGCCAGCAGTGCCGGGACTAGCCTCTGGGATGAGCAGTTCTTC.

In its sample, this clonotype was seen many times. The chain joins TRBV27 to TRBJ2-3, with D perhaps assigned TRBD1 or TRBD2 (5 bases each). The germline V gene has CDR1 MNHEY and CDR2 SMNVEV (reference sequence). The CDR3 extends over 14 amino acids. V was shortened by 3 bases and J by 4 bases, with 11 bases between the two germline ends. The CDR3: CASSLGLASDTQYF. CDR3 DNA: TGTGCCAGCAGTTTGGGGCTAGCCTCAGATACGCAGTATTTT.

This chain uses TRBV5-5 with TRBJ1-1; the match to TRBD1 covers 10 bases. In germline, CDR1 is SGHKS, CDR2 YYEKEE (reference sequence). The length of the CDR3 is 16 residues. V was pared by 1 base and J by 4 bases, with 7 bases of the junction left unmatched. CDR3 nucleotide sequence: TGTGCCAGCAGCTTGTCTTCCCGGACAGGGGGCACTGAAGCTTTCTTT. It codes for CASSLSSRTGGTEAFF.

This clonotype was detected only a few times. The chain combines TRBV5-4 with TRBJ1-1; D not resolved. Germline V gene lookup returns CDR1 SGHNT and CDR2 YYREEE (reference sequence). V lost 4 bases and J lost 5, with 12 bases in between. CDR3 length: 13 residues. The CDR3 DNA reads TGTGCCAGCAGCCCGATCGAAGCTACTGAAGCTTTCTTT. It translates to CASSPIEATEAFF.

The CDR3 region is CASSESTGAAGANVLTF. The CDR3 DNA sequence: TGCGCCAGCAGTGAGTCGACGGGGGCAGCTGGGGCCAACGTCCTGACTTTC. This chain links TRBV10-1 with TRBJ2-6, with D perhaps assigned TRBD1 or TRBD2 (6 bases each). Germline values: CDR1 WNHNN, CDR2 SYGVQD (reference sequence). This CDR3 contains 17 residues. The germline V and J ends were trimmed by 0 bases and 2 bases, with 11 bases remaining between them.

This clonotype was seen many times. As DNA, the CDR3 is TGTGCCAGCAGGGAGACCGGGACAGATTCAGACTATGGCTACACCTTC. It encodes CASRETGTDSDYGYTF. The chain links TRBV7-9 to TRBJ1-2, with 7 bases aligning to TRBD1. Looked up from germline, CDR1 is SEHNR and CDR2 is FQNEAQ (reference sequence). The J segment lost 3 bases and the V segment lost 6 bases, leaving 13 bases of the junction unmatched. CDR3 length: 16 amino acids.